The clone carrying this T cell receptor (beta chain) was observed a handful of times. Its antigen is as yet unknown. This sample was taken from a study of cytomegalovirus exposure and HLA in healthy donors. Study-level results: In a later analysis, V- and J-gene trimming of beta chains associated with a DCLRE1C missense variant, replicated independently.

PCR employed 60 Vbeta and 13 Jbeta primers. This table comes from immunoSEQ multiplex PCR, and its TCRdb copy is limited to in-frame clones, with some not included. This table holds approximately 100,000 clones, roughly 10% found once. The V end was cut by 1 base, the J end by 5 bases, with 14 bases between. The CDR3 has 15 amino acids. CDR1 and CDR2 from the germline V gene are SGHAT and FQNNGV. The sequence derives from a man between 45 and 60 years old in good health and CMV-seropositive. The J gene is TRBJ1-2, the V gene TRBV11-2, with TRBD1 as a possible D gene (5 bases). Sequenced: PBMCs. CDR3 residues: CASSLAGGGSYGYTF. CDR3 bases: TGTGCCAGCAGCTTAGCCGGGGGGGGGTCTTATGGCTACACCTTC. Variable domain in full (rest from reference TRBV11-2 and TRBJ1-2): EAGVAQSPRYKIIEKRQSVAFWCNPISGHATLYWYQQILGQGPKLLIQFQNNGVVDDSQLPKDRFSAERLKGVDSTLKIQPAKLEDSAVYLCASSLAGGGSYGYTFGSGTRLTVV.